One TCR beta chain is described in this entry. The antigen is undetermined. This likely comes from a read error, as the CDR3 has no conserved phenylalanine or tryptophan at its end. The limits of the CDR3 on the DNA are not certain, so only TCRdb's listed CDR3 is given. Profiled with immunoSEQ multiplex PCR; TCRdb holds only in-frame clones, not every one. The data hold some 2,500,000 clones, with under 95% observed a single time. This specimen comes from a study of shared clonotypes between healthy human individuals. At the level of the study: Donor ages ranged 18 to 49 years: a couple of women, a few men. Study findings and constraints: Clonotypes which were not shared had lower generation probabilities than clonotypes that all four donors shared.

The study drew its donors from healthy HIV-negative adults without recent acute infections or vaccinations. Only Caucasian adults living in Nashville, Tennessee made up the donor group. The receptor was isolated from a man aged 18 to 30 in good health. Some clones in this sample may be carry-over from other donors' samples. Sequenced material: naive CD4+ T cells from PBMCs. The subset here: CD45RA+ positively selected.

This CDR3 is CATSRDHRAFSI. The rearrangement joins TRBV15 to TRBJ2-7. The CDR3 adds up to 12 amino acids, both ends counted. Germline V gives CDR1 LNHNV, CDR2 YYDKDF (reference sequence).